The TCR beta chain described here comes from a study of PD-L1 blockade in urothelial cancer (dated by TCRdb to 2015 to 2018). For the study in its entirety: All patients started therapy around 2014 and received atezolizumab 1,200 mg intravenously every 3 weeks. About 85% of the roughly 29 patients were identified as males with urothelial cancer of bladder origin, and a prior smoking history was reported by 18 of 29 patients. An ECOG performance status of 0 or 1 was recorded for the patients, and 0 to 3 prior chemotherapy regimens had been received by the patients. Blood samples were analyzed at two time points: 3 weeks after treatment start (second dose) and 6 weeks after treatment start. A median of about 150,000 T cells and fewer than 85,000 unique TCRs was obtained from blood samples, and a median clonality of around 0.08 was observed. An exploratory multi-omic analysis was conducted of the somatic, immune and clinical correlates of response to PD-L1 blockade with atezolizumab in urothelial cancer. TCR sequencing covered pretreatment tumor samples and matched, serially collected peripheral blood taken before and after atezolizumab treatment. Progression-free survival longer than 6 months counted as durable clinical benefit, and TCR features were additionally tested against both progression-free and overall survival. In the same patients, whole exome sequencing and RNA sequencing of pretreatment tumors were performed in addition to TCR sequencing. Durable clinical benefit was achieved by nine patients but not by the remaining 20. Some 29 patients had pretreatment blood TCR-seq, roughly 25 had at least one posttreatment blood collection, and roughly 25 had tumor TCR-seq.

A cohort of 25 to 30 patients with locally advanced or metastatic urothelial carcinoma, treated at Memorial Sloan Kettering on a trial protocol, was included. Peripheral blood mononuclear cells were collected pretreatment and during treatment, at between 1 and 8 total time points per patient. The Qiagen DNeasy Blood extraction kit was used to purify genomic DNA from total PBMCs and tumor samples. Collected pretreatment and during treatment, PBMCs were isolated and stored as previously described. General conclusions and limits of the study: Among patients with durable benefit, tumor-associated TCR clones showed greater expansion in peripheral blood 3 weeks after treatment started (n ≈ 24, p = 0.022). A pretreatment peripheral blood TCR clonality below the median was linked to improved progression-free and overall survival. Because the sample size was small (n of about 29) and many of the analyses were exploratory, the results are meant to be hypothesis-generating.

The germline V gene gives CDR1 as MGHRA and CDR2 as YSYEKL. Its CDR3 holds 16 amino acids, cysteine through phenylalanine. CDR3 DNA only is kept here, 48 bases in frame from base 1. From V the trimming removes 3 bases and from J it removes 2 bases, while the gene matches leave 3 bases of the junction unaccounted for. Synthetic TCR analog templates were spiked into each PCR so that absolute template abundance could be estimated from read counts. Using the immunoSEQ assay, TCRbeta CDR3 regions were amplified from genomic DNA with bias-controlled V and J gene primers. Sequencing of rearranged TCRbeta segments was performed at approximately 20X coverage. The source study handled its data this way. Clustering was used to correct sequencing errors, and CDR3s were annotated against IMGT to assign V, D and J genes. Out-of-frame and stop-codon sequences were excluded, and only productive TCRbeta rearrangements were used in downstream analyses. Clonality was calculated as one minus the Shannon entropy normalized by the log of the number of unique productive sequences. Clones differing between time points or between blood and tumor were identified by Fisher's exact test with Benjamini-Hochberg correction at adjusted p below 0.01. The immuneACCESS repertoire file appears here via TCRdb, limited to in-frame rearrangements. These files lack a portion of the clones; in checked studies, under half of the deficit traces to unresolved V genes, and the cause of the others is not known. From that table come the V and J calls and clone size; the DNA was used to work out D and trimming. For this sample there are 30,000 to 40,000 clones; approximately 82% appear just once. The ten largest clones represent about 15% of the sample.

Details on this clone: No cognate antigen has been identified for it. Base-call qualities are not available, and no considerably larger clone is one nucleotide away.

The rearrangement joined TRBV4-1 to TRBJ2-1; 11 central nucleotides agree with TRBD2. The source was PBMCs, collected around atezolizumab (anti-PD-L1) treatment. The source is a man between 60 and 75 years old with urothelial cancer. The CDR3 protein: CASSHPGLAAYNEQFF. The sequence in DNA is TGCGCCAGCAGCCACCCGGGACTAGCGGCCTACAATGAGCAGTTCTTC.